The 5 T cell receptor beta chains below come from one sample, sequenced in a study of graft-versus-host responses after intestinal transplantation. Profiled with immunoSEQ multiplex PCR; TCRdb holds only in-frame clones, not every one. This sample carries fewer than 90,000 clones, 94% of them seen once, and the ten largest clones take around 0.18%. These receptors have no known antigen. The sequences come from unstimulated CD4+ T cells sorted from spleen or lymph node cells, collected before transplant. These receptors came from a human donor who was the organ donor for an intestinal transplant.

This chain uses TRBV18 with TRBJ2-7; D remains unclear. Germline CDR1 is KGHSH and CDR2 is LQKENI. The length of the CDR3 is 11 residues. V lost 2 bases to trimming and J lost 7 bases, with 6 bases between them. The CDR3 DNA reads TGTGCCAGCTCACCAGGGGAAGAGCAGTACTTC. It codes for CASSPGEEQYF.

In its sample, this clone was seen once. The rearrangement uses TRBV29-1 and TRBJ1-2, with 7 nucleotides matching TRBD1. The CDR3 has 14 amino acids. V shed 6 bases, J shed 4 bases, and the junction held 11 bases outside the gene matches. The germline V gene encodes CDR1 SQVTM and CDR2 ANQGSEA. CDR3 loop: CSVLRDRDSYGYTF. CDR3 coding DNA: TGCAGCGTCCTCCGGGACAGAGATAGCTATGGCTACACCTTC.

V is TRBV19 and J is TRBJ2-1; perhaps D is TRBD1 or TRBD2 (5 bases each). Germline assignment: CDR1 LNHDA and CDR2 SQIVND (reference sequence). The CDR3 sequence is 15 residues long. V was clipped by 3 bases and J by 5 bases, with 14 bases between them. CDR3 sequence: CASSISGGFHNEQFF. The CDR3 region has the DNA TGTGCCAGTAGTATTTCTGGGGGTTTCCACAATGAGCAGTTCTTC. Full variable domain (rest looked up from reference TRBV19 and TRBJ2-1): DGGITQSPKYLFRKEGQNVTLSCEQNLNHDAMYWYRQDPGQGLRLIYYSQIVNDFQKGDIAEGYSVSREKKESFPLTVTSAQKNPTAFYLCASSISGGFHNEQFFGPGTRLTVL.

CDR3 loop: CASSWTDSVSSYEQYF. The CDR3 nucleotides are TGTGCCAGTAGTTGGACGGACTCCGTGAGCTCCTACGAGCAGTACTTC. The chain is built from TRBV19 and TRBJ2-7, with a possible D match to TRBD2 (5 bases). The germline V gene has CDR1 LNHDA and CDR2 SQIVND (reference sequence). V was cut by 5 bases and J by 0 bases, with 17 bases left in between. The CDR3 covers 16 residues.

The J gene is TRBJ2-7, the V gene TRBV6-1; D is possibly TRBD2 (6 bases). This CDR3 comprises 14 residues. Deletions cut 6 bases from V and 9 bases from J, with 21 bases between. Looked up from germline, CDR1 is MNHNS and CDR2 is SASEGT. The CDR3 is CASSAGRGASGQYF. The CDR3 DNA follows: TGTGCCAGCAGCGCCGGGCGGGGCGCCTCCGGGCAGTACTTC.